One sample yielded the 22 T cell receptor beta chains listed below, sequenced in a study of T cell responses to AZD1222 COVID-19 vaccine. Some clones are missing from TCRdb's copy, which holds only in-frame ones; the method was immunoSEQ multiplex PCR. The data contain 150,000 to 200,000 clones, around 90% of them singletons. The input for sequencing was peripheral blood, taken 28 days after the second dose of the MenACWY control vaccine. The receptors come from an adult who received the MenACWY meningococcal vaccine as a control.

The rearrangement links TRBV20-1 to TRBJ1-2; no definite D call. V was trimmed by 6 bases and J by 4 bases, leaving 9 bases between them. The CDR3 totals 11 residues. Germline assignment: CDR1 DFQATT and CDR2 SNEGSKA (reference sequence). Written as DNA, the CDR3 is TGCAGTGCCCGGACCCTCTATGGCTACACCTTC. As protein: CSARTLYGYTF.

This chain joins TRBV24-1 and TRBJ1-1, with TRBD1 matching 7 bases. This CDR3 is built from 13 residues. Germline CDR1 is KGHDR and CDR2 is SFDVKD. V shed 4 bases and J 6 bases; nucleotides not matched to a gene: 4. The DNA for the CDR3 is TGTGCCACCAGTGACCTCACAGGGGCTGAAGCTTTCTTT. Translating gives CATSDLTGAEAFF.

The J gene is TRBJ2-1, the V gene TRBV4-2; D is perhaps TRBD2 (6 bases). The germline V and J ends were trimmed by 1 base and 10 bases, with 11 bases remaining between them. Germline lookup yields CDR1 LGHNA and CDR2 YNFKEQ. The CDR3 is 13 residues long. CDR3 amino acids: CASSQGEAGEQFF. DNA for the CDR3: TGTGCCAGCAGCCAAGGGGAGGCCGGGGAGCAGTTCTTC.

The count of this clone is one. J is TRBJ2-3 and V is TRBV19, with unresolved D. This CDR3 spans 12 amino acids. CDR1 is LNHDA and CDR2 is SQIVND in the germline V gene (reference sequence). V was trimmed by 4 bases and J by 4 bases, leaving 6 bases between them. The CDR3 nucleotides are TGTGCCAGTAGTAGTATGGCAGATACGCAGTATTTT. Its protein product is CASSSMADTQYF. The full variable domain, completed using reference TRBV19 and TRBJ2-3, is DGGITQSPKYLFRKEGQNVTLSCEQNLNHDAMYWYRQDPGQGLRLIYYSQIVNDFQKGDIAEGYSVSREKKESFPLTVTSAQKNPTAFYLCASSSMADTQYFGPGTRLTVL.

The rearrangement uses TRBV10-3 and TRBJ2-3, with 12 bases that match TRBD2. V was clipped by 3 bases and J by 3 bases; unmatched bases: 7. CDR3 length: 17 amino acids. The germline V gene has CDR1 ENHRY and CDR2 SYGVKD. The CDR3 here is CAISDPTSGSVTDTQYF. CDR3 sequence (DNA): TGTGCCATCAGTGACCCGACTAGCGGGAGTGTAACAGATACGCAGTATTTT.

The chain uses TRBV15 and TRBJ2-7; TRBD2 matches 7 bases. V dropped 0 bases and J dropped 3; count of bases not matched to a gene: 5. The CDR3 spans 15 residues. Per the germline V gene, CDR1 is LNHNV and CDR2 is YYDKDF (reference sequence). The CDR3 region is CATSRDSGGSYEQYF. CDR3 DNA: TGTGCCACCAGCAGAGATAGTGGCGGGAGCTACGAGCAGTACTTC.

V is TRBV27 and J is TRBJ1-3, with D perhaps TRBD1 (5 bases). Trimming removed 6 bases from V and 9 bases from J, with 24 bases in between. The CDR3 totals 16 residues. The germline gives CDR1 MNHEY, CDR2 SMNVEV (reference sequence). The CDR3 spells CASSRTFDSSGGTIYF. Here the CDR3 DNA reads TGTGCCAGCAGCCGTACTTTTGACAGCTCTGGGGGCACCATATATTTT.

This rearrangement joins TRBV12-3 or TRBV12-4 to TRBJ2-5; D gene uncertain. The V end lost 5 bases, the J end lost 5 bases, and 6 bases lay between the germline ends. CDR3 length: 11 residues. Here the CDR3 reads CASSTVETQYF. CDR3 DNA sequence: TGTGCCAGCAGTACCGTGGAGACCCAGTACTTC.

The chain is built from TRBV30 and TRBJ1-1; D is undetermined. CDR3 length: 13 residues. Germline-derived CDR1 and CDR2 are GTSNPN and SVGIG (reference sequence). V lost 0 bases and J 3 bases, leaving 8 bases between the germline ends. In nucleotides, the CDR3 is TGTGCCTGGAGTGTACGCCCCCACACTGAAGCTTTCTTT. It is translated as CAWSVRPHTEAFF.

This clone came up a few times. V and J are TRBV29-1 and TRBJ1-4; no clear D gene. This CDR3 is 12 amino acids long. CDR1 is SQVTM, CDR2 ANQGSEA, per germline. The germline V and J ends were trimmed by 7 bases and 7 bases, with 13 bases remaining between them. As DNA, the CDR3 is TGCAGCGCCTTTTTTCCCAGTGAAAAACTGTTTTTT. Its translation: CSAFFPSEKLFF.

The chain uses TRBV30 and TRBJ2-1; D gene unclear. CDR3 length equals 12 residues. The germline V and J ends were trimmed by 2 bases and 7 bases, with 9 bases remaining between them. Germline values: CDR1 GTSNPN, CDR2 SVGIG (reference sequence). CDR3 loop: CAWSLDGNEQFF. As DNA, the CDR3 is TGTGCCTGGAGTTTAGATGGGAATGAGCAGTTCTTC.

The chain uses TRBV27 and TRBJ1-1, with 10 bases lining up with TRBD1. This CDR3 has 14 residues. Germline V CDR1 and CDR2: MNHEY, SMNVEV (reference sequence). V shed 4 bases and J 11 bases; nucleotides not matched to a gene: 10. For the CDR3, the DNA is TGTGCCAGCAGTTACCCTCCAGGGACAGGGGAGGCTTTCTTT. It codes for CASSYPPGTGEAFF.

This rearrangement joins TRBV4-2 to TRBJ2-3, with 10 bases that match TRBD1. Germline CDR1 LGHNA, CDR2 YNFKEQ. V lost 4 bases and J lost 2; bases outside the gene matches: 3. The CDR3 is 15 residues long. CDR3 residues: CASSRGQGDTDTQYF. The DNA of the CDR3 is TGTGCCAGCAGCCGAGGACAGGGGGACACAGATACGCAGTATTTT.

The V call is TRBV7-9, the J call TRBJ1-2, with D possibly matching TRBD1 (6 bases). Germline V CDR1 and CDR2: SEHNR, FQNEAQ (reference sequence). The CDR3 spans 13 residues. Trimming cost V 5 bases and J 10 bases, with 17 bases left between them. CDR3 sequence reads: CASSPTGPKHYTF. The CDR3 bases are TGTGCCAGCAGCCCTACAGGGCCGAAACACTACACCTTC.

The rearrangement joins TRBV5-8 to TRBJ1-1, with 7 positions matching TRBD1. V lost 2 bases and J lost 4; bases outside the gene matches: 8. This CDR3 contains 15 residues. Germline V CDR1 and CDR2: SGHTS, YDEGEE. The CDR3 DNA reads TGTGCCAGCAGCTTAAACTACAGGGGCGGCACTGAAGCTTTCTTT. This encodes CASSLNYRGGTEAFF.

The chain links TRBV28 to TRBJ1-1, with a weak D call TRBD1 (5 bases). Per the germline V gene, CDR1 is MDHEN and CDR2 is SYDVKM. This CDR3 spans 15 amino acids. V lost 8 bases and J 1 base, leaving 17 bases between the germline ends. The CDR3: CASPPGRRGNTEAFF. The CDR3 DNA follows: TGTGCCAGCCCCCCAGGTAGGAGGGGGAACACTGAAGCTTTCTTT.

This chain uses TRBV19 with TRBJ1-5; D not certain. Trimming cost V 7 bases and J 9 bases, with 19 bases left between them. This CDR3 contains 14 residues. Per the germline V gene, CDR1 is LNHDA and CDR2 is SQIVND (reference sequence). The CDR3 nucleotides read TGTGCCAGTAATAAGTACAGTTCCCCAAGGCCCCAGCATTTT. Its translation is CASNKYSSPRPQHF.

The chain recombines TRBV25-1 with TRBJ2-7, with 7 bases matching TRBD1. The CDR3 loop spans 14 amino acids. Germline values: CDR1 MGHDK, CDR2 SYGVNS. The trim removed 6 bases at V and 4 bases at J, leaving 9 bases unmatched. As DNA, the CDR3 is TGTGCCAGCAGAGCAGACAGGGCTCCTTACGAGCAGTACTTC. Translated, it gives CASRADRAPYEQYF.

V and J are TRBV10-3 and TRBJ1-1; no definite D call. Germline V gene data show CDR1 as ENHRY and CDR2 as SYGVKD. The V and J ends lost 6 bases and 3 bases respectively, with 11 bases between them. This CDR3 spans 13 amino acids. The CDR3 bases are TGTGCCATCAGGGAGAGTGGAGACACTGAAGCTTTCTTT. Residues: CAIRESGDTEAFF.

The chain carries TRBV7-2 and TRBJ1-2, with TRBD1 as a possible D gene (6 bases). This CDR3 spans 14 amino acids. V dropped 5 bases and J dropped 1 base, with 11 bases sitting between them. Germline V lookup: CDR1 SGHTA, CDR2 FQGNSA. This CDR3 is CASSLDSLNYGYTF. Here the CDR3 DNA reads TGTGCCAGCAGCCTGGACAGCCTTAACTATGGCTACACCTTC. Filled out from reference TRBV7-2 and TRBJ1-2, the complete variable domain reads GAGVSQSPSNKVTEKGKDVELRCDPISGHTALYWYRQSLGQGLEFLIYFQGNSAPDKSGLPSDRFSAERTGGSVSTLTIQRTQQEDSAVYLCASSLDSLNYGYTFGSGTRLTVV.

A single count supports this clone. The gene calls are TRBV9 and TRBJ2-3, with 10 bases that match TRBD2. The trim removed 2 bases at V and 1 base at J, leaving 1 base unmatched. The CDR3 sequence is 15 residues long. Germline CDR1 is SGDLS and CDR2 is YYNGEE. In DNA, the CDR3 is TGTGCCAGCAGCGTTACTAGCGGGGGCACAGATACGCAGTATTTT. Translation gives CASSVTSGGTDTQYF.

The chain couples TRBV27 to TRBJ2-1, with no clear D. Germline V gives CDR1 MNHEY, CDR2 SMNVEV (reference sequence). This CDR3 has 13 residues. V was cut by 2 bases and J by 4 bases, with 6 bases left in between. The CDR3 DNA is TGTGCCAGCAGTTTAAGAACATACAATGAGCAGTTCTTC. Its translation: CASSLRTYNEQFF.